The 10 T cell receptor beta chains presented below share a single source sample, sequenced in a study of patients and donors after allogeneic stem cell transplantation. Each CDR3 protein gets one entry after TCRdb re-called the RT-PCR reads with MiXCR. Of approximately 170,000 distinct CDR3 sequences in the sample, 20% to 25% were seen once. The specimen sequenced was blood, either unsorted or a sorted T cell fraction (not recorded which). These receptors all stem from a human donor who was either an allogeneic HSCT recipient or a stem cell or donor lymphocyte infusion donor (not recorded which). It is not recorded whose cells these are; they may come from a transplant donor.

This clonotype was detected a few times. The chain's CDR3 is CASSLPARRLVLSGNTIYF. DNA of the CDR3: TGTGCCAGCAGCTTACCAGCCAGGCGCTTAGTCCTCTCTGGAAACACCATATATTTT. The chain employs TRBV11-2 and TRBJ1-3; D is unresolved. Trimming took off 2 bases at V and 0 bases at J, with 20 bases between the two ends. This CDR3 region has 19 residues. Germline V CDR1 and CDR2: SGHAT, FQNNGV.

The chain couples TRBV9 to TRBJ1-1, with D possibly being TRBD1 (6 bases). V lost 4 bases, J lost 3 bases, and 13 bases lay in between. CDR3 length equals 14 residues. CDR1 SGDLS and CDR2 YYNGEE come from the germline V gene. The CDR3 DNA reads as TGTGCCAGCAGCTTTGGGGGCGAGCACACTGAAGCTTTCTTT. Protein sequence: CASSFGGEHTEAFF. The full variable domain, completed using reference TRBV9 and TRBJ1-1, is DSGVTQTPKHLITATGQRVTLRCSPRSGDLSVYWYQQSLDQGLQFLIQYYNGEERAKGNILERFSAQQFPDLHSELNLSSLELGDSALYFCASSFGGEHTEAFFGQGTRLTVV.

By frequency in the sample, this clonotype is medium-sized. This rearrangement joins TRBV7-3 to TRBJ2-2; TRBD1 agrees at 10 bases. Germline lookup yields CDR1 SGHTA and CDR2 FQGTGA. V shed 2 bases, J shed 4 bases, and the junction held 7 bases outside the gene matches. CDR3 size: 17 residues. CDR3 protein: CASSLFDGTGVTGELFF. In DNA form, the CDR3 reads TGTGCCAGCAGCTTATTCGATGGGACAGGGGTCACCGGGGAGCTGTTTTTT. The whole variable domain, filled in from reference TRBV7-3 and TRBJ2-2, reads GAGVSQTPSNKVTEKGKYVELRCDPISGHTALYWYRQSLGQGPEFLIYFQGTGAADDSGLPNDRFFAVRPEGSVSTLKIQRTERGDSAVYLCASSLFDGTGVTGELFFGEGSRLTVL.

This clonotype was observed a handful of times. The V and J genes are TRBV20-1 and TRBJ2-2, with D perhaps TRBD1 (6 bases). In germline, CDR1 is DFQATT, CDR2 SNEGSKA (reference sequence). The V end was cut by 4 bases, the J end by 3 bases, with 9 bases between. The CDR3 is 13 amino acids. CDR3 nucleotides: TGCAGTGCTAACAGGGTCGACACCGGGGAGCTGTTTTTT. Its translation is CSANRVDTGELFF.

The V gene is TRBV15, the J gene TRBJ2-2; TRBD1 matches 8 bases. From germline, CDR1 is LNHNV and CDR2 YYDKDF (reference sequence). The junction had 2 bases not matched to a gene; V was cut back by 5 bases and J by 0 bases. This CDR3 comprises 15 residues. This CDR3 is CATSGGQANTGELFF. The CDR3 coding sequence is TGTGCCACCAGCGGGGGACAGGCGAACACCGGGGAGCTGTTTTTT.

The genes are TRBV6-1 and TRBJ2-5; D uncertain. V was shortened by 2 bases and J by 1 base, with 8 bases between the two germline ends. Germline-derived CDR1 and CDR2 are MNHNS and SASEGT. The CDR3 contains 14 residues. CDR3 DNA: TGTGCCAGCAGTGAATGGGGTCCCCAAGAGACCCAGTACTTC. This translates into CASSEWGPQETQYF.

This clonotype was seen only a few times. The chain has TRBV7-3 and TRBJ2-1; D is ambiguous. The CDR3 totals 13 residues. CDR1 and CDR2 from the germline V gene are SGHTA and FQGTGA. V dropped 2 bases and J dropped 6 bases, with 8 bases sitting between them. CDR3 sequence reads: CASSLSGPNEQFF. As DNA, the CDR3 is TGTGCCAGCAGCTTATCAGGCCCCAATGAGCAGTTCTTC.

The rearrangement joins TRBV7-8 to TRBJ1-5, with a tentative D call TRBD1 (5 bases). The germline CDR1 and CDR2 sequences are SGHVS and FQNEAQ. This CDR3 comprises 16 residues. Trimming took off 5 bases at V and 0 bases at J, with 14 bases between the two ends. The CDR3 here is CASSHPGPDSNQPQHF. The CDR3 DNA reads TGTGCCAGCAGCCACCCGGGACCAGATAGCAATCAGCCCCAGCATTTT.

The DNA of the CDR3 is TGTGCCAGCAGTTTATCCCTGGCCCTGAACACTGAAGCTTTCTTT. Protein: CASSLSLALNTEAFF. V is TRBV27 and J is TRBJ1-1, with D unresolved. The length of the CDR3 is 15 residues. V lost 0 bases to trimming and J lost 0 bases, with 8 bases between them. Germline values: CDR1 MNHEY, CDR2 SMNVEV (reference sequence).

This clonotype was observed at least ten times. The rearrangement uses TRBV27 and TRBJ1-1; 10 nucleotides line up with TRBD1. CDR1 is MNHEY, CDR2 SMNVEV, per germline (reference sequence). CDR3 size: 14 residues. V lost 6 bases, J lost 5 bases, and 6 bases stayed unmatched. The CDR3 here is CASRGTGVRTEAFF. The DNA for the CDR3 is TGTGCCAGCAGGGGGACAGGGGTGAGAACTGAAGCTTTCTTT.